This T cell receptor (beta chain) was sequenced in a study of blood T cell repertoires in COVID-19 (dated by TCRdb to the early 2020s). As for the study more broadly: Samples from collaborators originated in the United States, Italy and Spain and spanned both the acute and convalescent phases of COVID-19. The material from the prospective study consisted of cDNA or gDNA derived from T cells, B-cell-depleted T cells, or PBMCs. Subjects who had been exposed to COVID-19, were actively infected with it, or had recovered from it provided the deeply sampled blood TCRbeta repertoires that made up the dataset. The repertoires were released in a freely available public database intended as a resource for research on the immune response to SARS-CoV-2. The samples were drawn from the first 160 participants of the ongoing ImmuneRACE study and from 1,200 or so subjects provided by 6 global collaborators. A de-identified subject ID, COVID-19 status, age in years and sex were almost always included in the sample metadata. Where available, HLA class I and class II types were obtained from metadata supplied by the sample provider rather than from assay-based typing.

Whole blood was collected in K2EDTA tubes by collaborating institutions according to the institutions' own protocols. For TCRbeta analysis, collaborator samples were shipped as frozen whole blood, as isolated PBMCs, or as DNA extracted from either sample type. General findings and caveats noted by the study authors: The amount of clinical and demographic metadata varied by source and participant and was provided uncurated.

Regarding this clone: Its specific antigen is unknown. Base qualities are not provided; no much larger clone lies one nucleotide away.

TCRbeta CDR3 regions were amplified from genomic DNA by means of the immunoSEQ Assay, a bias-controlled multiplex PCR. The study's processing was this. The number of nucleated cells in each sample was estimated from the amplification of reference gene primers within the assay. To quantify the absolute abundance of each unique TCRbeta CDR3 rearrangement, sequence reads were collapsed and filtered. For each sample, productive Simpson clonality was calculated as the square root of Simpson's diversity index over productive rearrangements. TCRdb took over this immuneACCESS table, retaining in-frame rearrangements with V and J assigned. Such tables are incomplete; in checked studies, under half of the missing clones stem from an unresolved V gene, and the remainder is unexplained. V, J and clone size are taken as reported in that table, and D and trimming were inferred from the DNA itself. The sample records over 150,000 clones, roughly 72% of which are singletons. The ten largest make up 3% to 4.5% of the sample.

The specimen sequenced was peripheral blood. The sequence derives from a woman over 75 with acute or convalescent COVID-19.

In nucleotide form, the sequence is TGTGCCTGGAATGGCCTGTTGGATCAGCCCCAGCATTTT. This translates into CAWNGLLDQPQHF. The V gene is TRBV30 and the J gene is TRBJ1-5; no D gene is confidently identified. There are 13 amino acids in the CDR3, from cysteine to phenylalanine inclusive. Here the CDR3 DNA is all that survives: 39 bases in frame from base 1. CDR1 and CDR2 (GTSNPN, SVGIG) derive from the germline V gene (reference sequence). Trimming removed 4 bases from V and 5 bases from J, leaving 12 bases between the germline ends.